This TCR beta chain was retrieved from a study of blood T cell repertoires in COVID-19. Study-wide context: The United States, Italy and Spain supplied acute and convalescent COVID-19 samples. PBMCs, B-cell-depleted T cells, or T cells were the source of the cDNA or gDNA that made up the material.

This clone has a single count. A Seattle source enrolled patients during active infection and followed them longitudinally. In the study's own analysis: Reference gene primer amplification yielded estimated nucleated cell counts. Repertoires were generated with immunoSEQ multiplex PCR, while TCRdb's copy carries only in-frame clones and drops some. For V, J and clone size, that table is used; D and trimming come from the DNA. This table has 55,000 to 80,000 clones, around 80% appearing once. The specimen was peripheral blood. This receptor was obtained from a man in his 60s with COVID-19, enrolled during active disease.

Here the CDR3 DNA reads TGCAGCGTTGATAGCCAGGACACCTACGAGCAGTACTTC. Its translation: CSVDSQDTYEQYF. The chain links TRBV29-1 to TRBJ2-5; possibly TRBD1 for D (5 bases). Matching the DNA end better, TRBJ2-7 makes the J call doubtful. The germline V gene encodes CDR1 SQVTM and CDR2 ANQGSEA. The CDR3 is 13 amino acids.